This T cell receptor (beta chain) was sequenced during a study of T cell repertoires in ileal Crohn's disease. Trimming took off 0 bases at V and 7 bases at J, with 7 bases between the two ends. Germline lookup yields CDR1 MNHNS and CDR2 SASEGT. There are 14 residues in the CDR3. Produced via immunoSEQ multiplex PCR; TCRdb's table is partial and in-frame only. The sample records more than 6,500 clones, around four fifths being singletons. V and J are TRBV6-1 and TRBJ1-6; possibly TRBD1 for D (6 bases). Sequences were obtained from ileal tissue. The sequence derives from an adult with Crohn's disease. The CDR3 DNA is TGTGCCAGCAGTGAAGCGCAGGGGAATTCACCCCTCCACTTT. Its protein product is CASSEAQGNSPLHF.